A single sample is the source of the 29 T cell receptor beta chains below, sequenced in a study of beta chain features in type 1 diabetes (dated by TCRdb to between 2017 and 2018). Library prep was done by the immunoSEQ multiplex PCR assay. All of the isolated RNA was reverse transcribed with the High Capacity cDNA Reverse Transcription Kit, so expressed TCRB transcripts were sequenced. Drawn from immuneACCESS, this table holds only the in-frame rearrangements with V and J called that TCRdb kept. Clones are partly lost; checked studies trace under half to an unresolved V gene and leave the rest unexplained. The sample contains under 950,000 clones, roughly 17% of them found a single time. The ten top clones hold around 0.02% of the sample. The sample was naive CD4+ T cells from blood. Explained via the paper, the cell subset or site label denotes: true naive CD4+ T cells. The origin of the receptors is a woman aged 18-30 years in good health.

There are a few counts of this clone. The chain recombines TRBV28 with TRBJ1-1; D gene uncertain. Germline-derived CDR1 and CDR2 are MDHEN and SYDVKM. The CDR3 has 14 residues. Trimming removed 6 bases from V and 1 base from J, with 12 bases in between. This CDR3 reads CASRRSDWNTEAFF. The CDR3 DNA sequence: TGTGCCAGCAGGCGTTCGGACTGGAACACTGAAGCTTTCTTT. The full variable domain, completed using reference TRBV28 and TRBJ1-1, is DVKVTQSSRYLVKRTGEKVFLECVQDMDHENMFWYRQDPGLGLRLIYFSYDVKMKEKGDIPEGYSVSREKKERFSLILESASTNQTSMYLCASRRSDWNTEAFFGQGTRLTVV.

This chain uses TRBV29-1 with TRBJ2-2, with 9 bases lining up with TRBD1. Trimming took 4 bases from V and 7 from J; bases not matched to a gene: 7. This CDR3 region has 14 residues. Germline CDR1 is SQVTM and CDR2 is ANQGSEA. The CDR3: CSVGAGTGIGELFF. CDR3 DNA: TGCAGCGTTGGTGCCGGGACAGGGATCGGGGAGCTGTTTTTT.

The chain couples TRBV20-1 to TRBJ2-5; D tentatively reads TRBD1 or TRBD2 (5 bases each). The CDR3 covers 10 residues. Germline-derived CDR1 and CDR2 are DFQATT and SNEGSKA (reference sequence). The ends were cut back, 8 bases at V and 12 bases at J, with 16 bases in the middle. The CDR3 spells CSFLRDLEYF. CDR3 coding DNA: TGCAGTTTTCTACGGGACCTAGAGTACTTC.

This clone has just a few counts. The gene calls are TRBV7-9 and TRBJ2-1, with TRBD2 matching 12 bases. Per germline, CDR1 SEHNR and CDR2 FQNEAQ (reference sequence). The CDR3 is 15 residues long. Trimming took 9 bases from V and 0 from J; bases not matched to a gene: 3. The CDR3 DNA sequence: TGTGCCAGTGGACTAGCGGGAAGCTCCTACAATGAGCAGTTCTTC. It specifies CASGLAGSSYNEQFF.

There are a few counts of this clone. The identical CDR3 is also encoded by other nucleotide sequences in the sample. The chain employs TRBV20-1 and TRBJ2-7; D call uncertain. V was cut by 3 bases and J by 4 bases, with 7 bases left in between. This CDR3 spans 11 amino acids. CDR1 and CDR2 from the germline V gene are DFQATT and SNEGSKA (reference sequence). CDR3 sequence: CSASLEYEQYF. CDR3 sequence (DNA): TGCAGTGCTAGTCTGGAATACGAGCAGTACTTC.

The rearrangement links TRBV5-1 to TRBJ2-7, with 7 positions matching TRBD1. This CDR3 comprises 14 residues. CDR1 and CDR2 (germline): SGHRS, YFSETQ. V was pared by 4 bases and J by 2 bases, with 6 bases of the junction left unmatched. The CDR3 reads CASSIHRGPYEQYF. CDR3 DNA: TGCGCCAGCAGCATCCACAGGGGCCCCTACGAGCAGTACTTC.

This chain joins TRBV28 and TRBJ2-2; tentatively, D is TRBD1 (6 bases). This CDR3 has 15 amino acids. In germline, CDR1 is MDHEN, CDR2 SYDVKM. V lost 8 bases, J lost 6 bases, and 19 bases lay in between. CDR3 region: CASLERGQPPGELFF. DNA of the CDR3: TGTGCCAGCCTAGAGAGGGGACAACCACCCGGGGAGCTGTTTTTT. Supplemented by reference TRBV28 and TRBJ2-2, the full variable domain reads DVKVTQSSRYLVKRTGEKVFLECVQDMDHENMFWYRQDPGLGLRLIYFSYDVKMKEKGDIPEGYSVSREKKERFSLILESASTNQTSMYLCASLERGQPPGELFFGEGSRLTVL.

This clone has ten or more counts. The V gene is TRBV15, the J gene TRBJ1-1; D gene uncertain. This CDR3 contains 14 residues. Per germline, CDR1 LNHNV and CDR2 YYDKDF (reference sequence). The V and J ends lost 0 bases and 2 bases respectively, with 7 bases between them. CDR3 sequence (DNA): TGTGCCACCAGCAGAGACAGTGTTAACACTGAAGCTTTCTTT. It encodes CATSRDSVNTEAFF.

This clone was recorded a few times. The chain couples TRBV7-2 to TRBJ2-1; 10 bases agree with TRBD2. The length of the CDR3 is 17 residues. V trimming: 6 bases; J trimming: 7 bases; junction bases outside the gene matches: 15. Germline V gene data show CDR1 as SGHTA and CDR2 as FQGNSA. CDR3 DNA sequence: TGTGCCAGCAGTCCTCAAACCCGGACTAGCGGTTATAATGAGCAGTTCTTC. Translated, it gives CASSPQTRTSGYNEQFF.

Here the CDR3 reads CASSAQGYLNNEQFF. The CDR3 coding sequence is TGTGCCAGCAGCGCCCAGGGCTATCTTAACAATGAGCAGTTCTTC. J is TRBJ2-1 and V is TRBV9; possibly TRBD1 for D (5 bases). CDR1 SGDLS and CDR2 YYNGEE come from the germline V gene. The V gene lost 3 bases and the J gene lost 5 bases, with 15 bases spanning the gap. The CDR3 is 15 amino acids.

This clone was detected only a few times. The DNA for the CDR3 is TGTGCCAGCAGTGAGCAGGGAGACACAGATACGCAGTATTTT. Protein sequence: CASSEQGDTDTQYF. The chain joins TRBV6-1 to TRBJ2-3; D could derive from TRBD1 or TRBD2 (5 bases each). This CDR3 region has 14 residues. The V end lost 3 bases, the J end lost 2 bases, and 9 bases lay between the germline ends. From germline, CDR1 is MNHNS and CDR2 SASEGT.

This clone occurred a few times. This CDR3 is also generated by other DNA sequences in the sample. The rearrangement links TRBV7-9 to TRBJ2-7; D may be TRBD1 (6 bases). This CDR3 region has 13 residues. CDR1 SEHNR and CDR2 FQNEAQ come from the germline V gene (reference sequence). The ends were cut back, 1 base at V and 3 bases at J, with 7 bases in the middle. The CDR3: CASSLVGGYEQYF. Written as DNA, the CDR3 is TGTGCCAGCAGCTTAGTAGGGGGCTACGAGCAGTACTTC.

The V gene is TRBV5-6, the J gene TRBJ1-5, with a weak D call TRBD1 (6 bases). Germline CDR1 SGHDT, CDR2 YYEEEE. Trimming pared 1 base from V and 6 bases from J, leaving 14 bases between. The CDR3 covers 15 residues. The CDR3 coding sequence is TGTGCCAGCAGCTTGACAGGGTCCATCAGTCAGCCCCAGCATTTT. Protein: CASSLTGSISQPQHF.

The chain carries TRBV5-4 and TRBJ2-5, with TRBD1 as a possible D gene (5 bases). Germline V gene sequence: CDR1 SGHNT, CDR2 YYREEE (reference sequence). The CDR3 is 14 residues long. V was cut by 1 base and J by 0 bases, with 7 bases left in between. The CDR3 nucleotides are TGTGCCAGCAGCTTGTCAGGGAACCAAGAGACCCAGTACTTC. Its translation is CASSLSGNQETQYF.

The chain carries TRBV10-3 and TRBJ1-5; D ambiguous. The CDR3 is 15 amino acids. Per the germline V gene, CDR1 is ENHRY and CDR2 is SYGVKD. V was shortened by 4 bases and J by 6 bases, with 16 bases between the two germline ends. The CDR3, as DNA: TGTGCCATCAGTGTCGAGGGAGGTGGAGGTCAGCCCCAGCATTTT. Translated: CAISVEGGGGQPQHF.

For the CDR3, the DNA is TGCGCCAGCAGCTTGGACTCAAATCGCTACAATGAGCAGTTCTTC. Protein: CASSLDSNRYNEQFF. This chain uses TRBV5-1 with TRBJ2-1, with D uncertain. The V end lost 0 bases, the J end lost 3 bases, and 10 bases lay between the germline ends. Per the germline V gene, CDR1 is SGHRS and CDR2 is YFSETQ. The CDR3 has 15 amino acids.

The gene calls are TRBV7-3 and TRBJ2-1; unclear D gene. The V gene lost 4 bases and the J gene lost 2 bases, with 9 bases spanning the gap. This CDR3 comprises 14 residues. Germline V CDR1 and CDR2: SGHTA, FQGTGA. For the CDR3, the DNA is TGTGCCAGCAGCTACGACCGCCCCTACAATGAGCAGTTCTTC. Translating it yields CASSYDRPYNEQFF.

This clone showed up just a few times. This rearrangement joins TRBV7-3 to TRBJ2-1, with unresolved D. The CDR3 totals 15 residues. Germline CDR1 reads SGHTA; CDR2 reads FQGTGA. V lost 3 bases to trimming and J lost 2 bases, with 11 bases between them. In DNA form, the CDR3 reads TGTGCCAGCAGCTTGGAGCGTCGCCCCTACAATGAGCAGTTCTTC. Its protein is CASSLERRPYNEQFF.

This clone was found a few times. This rearrangement joins TRBV11-2 to TRBJ2-7, with 10 bases lining up with TRBD2. Trimming at V came to 0 bases and at J to 1 base, leaving 0 bases not matched to a gene. This CDR3 comprises 15 residues. Germline V gene sequence: CDR1 SGHAT, CDR2 FQNNGV. The CDR3 loop is CASSLELAGSYEQYF. CDR3 in DNA: TGTGCCAGCAGCTTAGAACTAGCGGGATCCTACGAGCAGTACTTC.

V and J are TRBV7-9 and TRBJ1-5, with D possibly TRBD1 on 5 matching bases. Germline lookup yields CDR1 SEHNR and CDR2 FQNEAQ (reference sequence). This CDR3 is built from 13 residues. V was shortened by 5 bases and J by 4 bases, with 9 bases between the two germline ends. The CDR3 spells CASSPRGNQPQHF. CDR3 DNA: TGTGCCAGCAGCCCTCGGGGGAATCAGCCCCAGCATTTT.

The rearrangement links TRBV5-1 to TRBJ1-3, with 7 bases identical to TRBD1. The CDR3 is 16 amino acids. Germline V lookup: CDR1 SGHRS, CDR2 YFSETQ. Trimming at V came to 4 bases and at J to 3 bases, leaving 10 bases not matched to a gene. The CDR3 loop is CASSLQTGEGGNTIYF. Written as DNA, the CDR3 is TGCGCCAGCAGCCTTCAAACAGGGGAAGGTGGAAACACCATATATTTT.

This clone was observed a handful of times. V is TRBV20-1 and J is TRBJ2-7; unclear D gene. This CDR3 spans 10 amino acids. Germline V CDR1 and CDR2: DFQATT, SNEGSKA (reference sequence). Trimming shortened V by 5 bases and J by 3 bases, and 5 bases separated the two germline ends. CDR3 amino acids: CSAEDYEQYF. CDR3 coding DNA: TGCAGTGCTGAAGACTACGAGCAGTACTTC.

A word on this clone: Different DNA sequences within this sample yield the same CDR3. The chain carries TRBV7-9 and TRBJ2-1; TRBD1 aligns across 9 bases. The V gene end was trimmed by 3 bases and the J gene end by 8 bases; junction bases not matched to a gene: 5. From germline, CDR1 is SEHNR and CDR2 FQNEAQ (reference sequence). CDR3 length: 14 amino acids. The CDR3 DNA is TGTGCCAGCAGCTTGGGACAGGGAGCCGATGAGCAGTTCTTC. This encodes CASSLGQGADEQFF.

The table lists this clone with a few counts. The rearrangement joins TRBV29-1 to TRBJ1-3, with D possibly being TRBD1 (6 bases). V was cut by 6 bases and J by 3 bases, with 15 bases left in between. This CDR3 contains 14 residues. Germline V gene data show CDR1 as SQVTM and CDR2 as ANQGSEA. The CDR3 coding sequence is TGCAGCGTCCGGAGGGGGGGCTATGGAAACACCATATATTTT. Translating it yields CSVRRGGYGNTIYF.

This clone was seen a few times. This sequence joins TRBV7-2 and TRBJ1-5; TRBD1 aligns across 7 bases. From germline, CDR1 is SGHTA and CDR2 FQGNSA. This CDR3 has 13 residues. V trimming: 5 bases; J trimming: 4 bases; junction bases outside the gene matches: 2. The CDR3 bases are TGTGCCAGCAGCGGGACAGTAAATCAGCCCCAGCATTTT. It translates to CASSGTVNQPQHF.

This rearrangement joins TRBV28 to TRBJ2-7, with 10 bases matching TRBD1. With V trimmed by 5 bases and J by 5 bases, 6 bases remained unmatched. Germline-derived CDR1 and CDR2 are MDHEN and SYDVKM. This CDR3 contains 14 residues. CDR3 DNA sequence: TGTGCCAGCAGTACGGGACAGGGGAACAACGAGCAGTACTTC. It is translated as CASSTGQGNNEQYF.

The chain has TRBV11-2 and TRBJ2-1; no firm D call. The germline V gene encodes CDR1 SGHAT and CDR2 FQNNGV. Trimming shortened V by 4 bases and J by 9 bases, and 13 bases separated the two germline ends. The CDR3 has 13 residues. The chain's CDR3 is CASSSVGLTEQFF. CDR3 DNA sequence: TGTGCCAGCAGCTCCGTCGGCCTCACTGAGCAGTTCTTC.

This clone was seen more than once but under ten times. The chain couples TRBV10-3 to TRBJ2-1; TRBD1 matches at 12 bases. The CDR3 consists of 19 residues. V gave up 0 bases and J gave up 7 bases; unmatched junction bases: 13. CDR1 and CDR2 (germline): ENHRY, SYGVKD. CDR3 residues: CAISESNPSGTGGENEQFF. CDR3 DNA: TGTGCCATCAGTGAGTCCAATCCTTCGGGGACAGGGGGCGAAAATGAGCAGTTCTTC.

This chain joins TRBV6-5 and TRBJ2-7; possible D gene TRBD1, 5 bases. This CDR3 region has 9 residues. V was cut by 9 bases and J by 5 bases, with 5 bases left in between. CDR1 and CDR2 from the germline V gene are MNHEY and SVGAGI. The CDR3 region is CARTDEQYF. DNA for the CDR3: TGTGCCAGGACAGACGAGCAGTACTTC.